This T cell receptor beta chain was profiled in a study of OX40 agonist ivuxolimab in advanced cancers. The data were produced by immunoSEQ multiplex PCR, yet TCRdb's version contains in-frame clones alone and is incomplete. The sample has roughly 72,000 clones; 89% are singletons. V was trimmed by 4 bases and J by 7 bases, leaving 23 bases between them. From germline, CDR1 is SGHRS and CDR2 YFSETQ. The CDR3 is 17 residues long. The rearrangement joins TRBV5-1 to TRBJ1-4; possibly TRBD1 for D (5 bases). The receptor comes from an adult with an advanced solid tumor such as melanoma, head and neck, liver or kidney cancer. This specimen was CD4+ or CD8+ T cells sorted from blood, taken in a trial of the OX40 agonist ivuxolimab. The CDR3 loop is CASSIAGPFTGGEKLFF. The CDR3 nucleotides are TGCGCCAGCAGCATTGCGGGACCCTTCACCGGGGGTGAAAAACTGTTTTTT.